The next 24 T cell receptor beta chains were all read from a single sample in a study of T cell responses to AZD1222 COVID-19 vaccine. Sequencing was performed with immunoSEQ multiplex PCR; in TCRdb, only in-frame clones are kept and a portion is missing. This sample carries some 140,000 clones, around 90% of them seen once, and the ten largest clones take under 20%. Here the sequenced sample was peripheral blood, taken on day 0 of AZD1222 vaccination. These receptor sequences come from an adult in good health.

The chain combines TRBV28 with TRBJ2-1, with 9 bases that match TRBD1. Germline assignment: CDR1 MDHEN and CDR2 SYDVKM. This CDR3 contains 16 residues. J gave up 7 bases and V 5 bases, and 12 bases lay outside the gene matches. CDR3 sequence reads: CASSNLPGQGFNEQFF. The CDR3 bases are TGTGCCAGCAGTAATCTACCAGGACAGGGGTTTAATGAGCAGTTCTTC.

In this sample, this clone turned up a few times. The rearrangement joins TRBV28 to TRBJ2-1, with 13 bases aligning to TRBD2. Germline V CDR1 and CDR2: MDHEN, SYDVKM. The CDR3 has 18 residues. Trimming removed 4 bases from V and 10 bases from J; junction bases left unmatched: 16. For the CDR3, the DNA is TGTGCCAGCAGTTCCAACCCCTGGACTAGCGGGAGAGGTACGGAGCAGTTCTTC. Translation gives CASSSNPWTSGRGTEQFF. Full variable domain (outside the CDR3, taken from reference TRBV28 and TRBJ2-1): DVKVTQSSRYLVKRTGEKVFLECVQDMDHENMFWYRQDPGLGLRLIYFSYDVKMKEKGDIPEGYSVSREKKERFSLILESASTNQTSMYLCASSSNPWTSGRGTEQFFGPGTRLTVL.

This chain connects TRBV7-6 to TRBJ1-1; 7 positions agree with TRBD1. This CDR3 spans 17 amino acids. CDR1 is SGHVS, CDR2 FNYEAQ, per germline. The trim removed 4 bases at V and 3 bases at J, leaving 14 bases unmatched. The CDR3 sequence: CASSSTATQGWYTEAFF. CDR3 DNA: TGTGCCAGCAGCTCCACAGCAACACAGGGGTGGTACACTGAAGCTTTCTTT.

V is TRBV3-1 (or the pseudogene TRBV3-2) and J is TRBJ2-5; D is uncertain. The CDR3 contains 13 residues. The V end was cut by 8 bases, the J end by 5 bases, with 15 bases between. The germline CDR1 and CDR2 sequences are LGHDT and YNNKEL (reference sequence). CDR3 in DNA: TGTGCCAGCCGGACCGGGTTCGGGGAGACCCAGTACTTC. Its translation is CASRTGFGETQYF.

In the case of this clone: This CDR3 is also generated by other DNA sequences in the sample. The V and J genes are TRBV9 and TRBJ2-5, with a weak D call TRBD1 (5 bases). The V gene lost 4 bases and the J gene lost 2 bases, with 6 bases spanning the gap. The germline V gene encodes CDR1 SGDLS and CDR2 YYNGEE. The CDR3 length is 12 residues. CDR3 in DNA: TGTGCCAGCAGCCGACAGCAAGAGACCCAGTACTTC. Translation gives CASSRQQETQYF.

The CDR3 nucleotides are TGTGCCAGCACATCGGGACAGGGAAGTTCACCCCTCCACTTT. This sequence encodes CASTSGQGSSPLHF. This chain uses TRBV28 with TRBJ1-6, with 9 nucleotides matching TRBD1. Germline V CDR1 and CDR2: MDHEN, SYDVKM. This CDR3 is 14 amino acids long. Trimming took 7 bases from V and 9 from J; bases not matched to a gene: 7.

The chain couples TRBV7-2 to TRBJ1-1; no firm D call. Germline V gene sequence: CDR1 SGHTA, CDR2 FQGNSA. V shed 7 bases and J shed 2 bases, with 14 bases lying between them. The CDR3 is made up of 14 amino acids. Here the CDR3 DNA reads TGTGCCAGCACCCCTCCAGCACCCAACACTGAAGCTTTCTTT. Its protein product is CASTPPAPNTEAFF.

The rearrangement joins TRBV11-3 to TRBJ1-3; D not resolved. V shed 3 bases and J shed 4 bases, with 4 bases lying between them. This CDR3 is built from 12 residues. CDR1 is SGHNT and CDR2 is YENEEA in the germline V gene. CDR3 DNA: TGTGCCAGCAGCTTTCCCGGAAACACCATATATTTT. It translates to CASSFPGNTIYF.

The genes are TRBV19 and TRBJ1-4, with no clear D. Germline assignment: CDR1 LNHDA and CDR2 SQIVND (reference sequence). Trimming took off 4 bases at V and 7 bases at J, with 13 bases between the two ends. The CDR3 length is 14 residues. The CDR3 nucleotides are TGTGCCAGTAGTACCTCCGGGATCATTGAAAAACTGTTTTTT. Protein: CASSTSGIIEKLFF.

The chain joins TRBV4-3 to TRBJ1-5, with 7 bases identical to TRBD1. The CDR3 consists of 15 residues. J was trimmed by 7 bases and V by 0 bases; bases with no gene match: 6. Germline V gene sequence: CDR1 LGHNA, CDR2 YSLEER. The CDR3 sequence is CASSQDTQQGQPQHF. In nucleotides, the CDR3 is TGCGCCAGCAGCCAAGATACTCAACAGGGGCAGCCCCAGCATTTT.

The chain links TRBV7-9 to TRBJ1-2, with D tentatively TRBD1 (5 bases). Germline CDR1 is SEHNR and CDR2 is FQNEAQ (reference sequence). This CDR3 contains 11 residues. V gave up 5 bases and J gave up 8 bases, with 9 bases separating them. The chain's CDR3 is CASSADRGYTF. The DNA of the CDR3 is TGTGCCAGCAGCGCAGACAGAGGCTACACCTTC.

The chain links TRBV9 to TRBJ2-1; TRBD2 matches 8 bases. The CDR3 spans 16 residues. Germline V gene lookup returns CDR1 SGDLS and CDR2 YYNGEE. V shed 0 bases, J shed 4 bases, and the junction held 6 bases outside the gene matches. The CDR3 sequence: CASSVVISGAYNEQFF. DNA for the CDR3: TGTGCCAGCAGCGTAGTGATTAGCGGGGCTTACAATGAGCAGTTCTTC.

V usage is TRBV28 and J usage is TRBJ1-2; 7 bases fit TRBD1. CDR1 is MDHEN, CDR2 SYDVKM, per germline. The length of the CDR3 is 13 residues. After removal of 4 bases from V and 6 bases from J, the junction contained 5 bases not matched to a gene. CDR3 nucleotide sequence: TGTGCCAGCAGTTCCCGGGGGACAGATGGCTACACCTTC. Residues: CASSSRGTDGYTF.

The sample holds one count of this clone. The chain has TRBV7-8 and TRBJ2-7, with a weak D call TRBD2 (6 bases). The germline V gene encodes CDR1 SGHVS and CDR2 FQNEAQ. This CDR3 spans 19 amino acids. The ends were cut back, 1 base at V and 1 base at J, with 23 bases in the middle. Here the CDR3 reads CASSLVGPSAEASSYEQYF. In nucleotides, the CDR3 is TGTGCCAGCAGCTTAGTCGGGCCTAGCGCCGAGGCTTCTTCCTACGAGCAGTACTTC.

The CDR3 loop reads CAISEFMGGYTF. CDR3 sequence (DNA): TGTGCCATCAGTGAGTTTATGGGCGGCTACACCTTC. The chain is built from TRBV10-3 and TRBJ1-2; no definite D call. CDR1 is ENHRY and CDR2 is SYGVKD in the germline V gene. V lost 1 base and J lost 8, with 8 bases in between. CDR3 length equals 12 residues.

V gene TRBV19 combines with J gene TRBJ1-3, with a tentative D call TRBD1 (6 bases). The CDR3 totals 15 residues. The germline CDR1 and CDR2 sequences are LNHDA and SQIVND (reference sequence). V lost 6 bases, J lost 4 bases, and 16 bases lay in between. The CDR3 sequence: CASSPPGAGGNTIYF. As DNA, the CDR3 is TGTGCCAGTAGCCCCCCAGGGGCAGGAGGAAACACCATATATTTT.

The CDR3 sequence: CASSPRAGAVNEQFF. The CDR3 nucleotides read TGTGCCAGCAGCCCGAGGGCGGGCGCGGTCAATGAGCAGTTCTTC. The chain links TRBV7-2 to TRBJ2-1, with a possible D match to TRBD2 (5 bases). From germline, CDR1 is SGHTA and CDR2 FQGNSA. V gave up 5 bases and J gave up 6 bases, with 17 bases separating them. The CDR3 consists of 15 residues.

J is TRBJ2-2 and V is TRBV6-5; D gene unclear. CDR1 is MNHEY, CDR2 SVGAGI, per germline. Trimming removed 2 bases at V and 0 bases at J, with 7 bases between. The CDR3 has 15 amino acids. The CDR3 here is CASSYQLSNTGELFF. The CDR3 bases are TGTGCCAGCAGTTACCAGTTGTCGAACACCGGGGAGCTGTTTTTT.

J is TRBJ2-1 and V is TRBV7-3; D is possibly TRBD2 (8 bases). The V end lost 4 bases, the J end lost 7 bases, and 14 bases lay between the germline ends. The CDR3 sequence is 14 residues long. Germline V lookup: CDR1 SGHTA, CDR2 FQGTGA. The CDR3 DNA follows: TGTGCCAGCAGCTCGGGAGGGGGCAGTAATGAGCAGTTCTTC. The encoded protein is CASSSGGGSNEQFF.

The chain uses TRBV2 and TRBJ1-6; perhaps TRBD1 as D (5 bases). Germline V gives CDR1 SNHLY, CDR2 FYNNEI. The CDR3 is 16 residues long. V was trimmed by 2 bases and J by 10 bases, leaving 18 bases between them. CDR3 in DNA: TGTGCCAGCAGTGAACTAACGGGTGTGGGGGAATCACCCCTCCACTTT. Residues: CASSELTGVGESPLHF.

V gene TRBV18 combines with J gene TRBJ2-1, with 7 bases that match TRBD2. CDR1 and CDR2 (germline): KGHSH, LQKENI. Trimming removed 2 bases from V and 8 bases from J; junction bases left unmatched: 3. This CDR3 is built from 13 residues. The CDR3, as DNA: TGTGCCAGCTCACCAAGCAGCGGGGATGAGCAGTTCTTC. It yields the protein CASSPSSGDEQFF.

The genes are TRBV7-2 and TRBJ2-5; TRBD2 is a possible D gene (5 bases). CDR3 length: 14 amino acids. Germline V gene sequence: CDR1 SGHTA, CDR2 FQGNSA. V shed 7 bases and J shed 2 bases, with 14 bases lying between them. DNA for the CDR3: TGTGCCAGCACCACTAGAGTAGGGCAAGAGACCCAGTACTTC. The encoded protein is CASTTRVGQETQYF.

The chain employs TRBV9 and TRBJ1-3; unclear D gene. The germline V gene encodes CDR1 SGDLS and CDR2 YYNGEE. CDR3 length: 14 amino acids. V lost 3 bases to trimming and J lost 1 base, with 8 bases between them. CDR3 DNA: TGTGCCAGCAGCGCCGTCCAGTCTGGAAACACCATATATTTT. Protein: CASSAVQSGNTIYF.

This chain uses TRBV30 with TRBJ2-5; D might be TRBD2 (5 bases). CDR3 size: 15 residues. The germline V gene encodes CDR1 GTSNPN and CDR2 SVGIG (reference sequence). V was trimmed by 4 bases and J by 5 bases, leaving 20 bases between them. CDR3: CAWTRSDTRWETQYF. The DNA of the CDR3 is TGTGCCTGGACCAGATCAGACACTAGGTGGGAGACCCAGTACTTC.